This T cell receptor beta chain was identified in a study of cytomegalovirus exposure and HLA in healthy donors. The PCR used 60 Vbeta and 13 Jbeta primers. Repertoires were generated with immunoSEQ multiplex PCR, while TCRdb's copy carries only in-frame clones and drops some. This sample yields about 55,000 clones, of which roughly 82% are seen a single time; about 1.6% belongs to the top ten. While unrecorded immune exposures were likely, the donors were nominally healthy when sampled. V gave up 1 base and J gave up 3 bases; unmatched junction bases: 9. In germline, CDR1 is KGHSH, CDR2 LQKENI. This CDR3 has 17 residues. For this clone: The antigen remains undetermined.

Study-wide results and caveats: Common viral pathogens (according to a later analysis) appeared linked to several of the most significant clusters. Per a prior analysis, the majority of TCR beta V segments were productive roughly 87% or roughly 30% of the time.

The gene calls are TRBV18 and TRBJ2-1; TRBD2 agrees at 7 bases. The sequencing sample was made of PBMCs. The TCR sequence derives from a man aged 25-45 years in good health and CMV-seronegative. The DNA of the CDR3 is TGTGCCAGCTCACCACAGGGGAGCGGGGCTGTCTACAATGAGCAGTTCTTC. This gives the protein CASSPQGSGAVYNEQFF.